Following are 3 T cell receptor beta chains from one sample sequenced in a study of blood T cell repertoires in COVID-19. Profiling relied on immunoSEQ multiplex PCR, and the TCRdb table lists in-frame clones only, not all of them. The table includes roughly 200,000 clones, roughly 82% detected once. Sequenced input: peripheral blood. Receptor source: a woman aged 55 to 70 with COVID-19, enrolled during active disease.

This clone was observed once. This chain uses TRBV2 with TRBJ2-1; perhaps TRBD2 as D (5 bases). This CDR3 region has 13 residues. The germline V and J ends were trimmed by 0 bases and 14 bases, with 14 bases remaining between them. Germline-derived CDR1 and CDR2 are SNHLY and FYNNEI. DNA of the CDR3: TGTGCCAGCAGTGAAGCCGGTGAGGGAGATAAGTTCTTC. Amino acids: CASSEAGEGDKFF.

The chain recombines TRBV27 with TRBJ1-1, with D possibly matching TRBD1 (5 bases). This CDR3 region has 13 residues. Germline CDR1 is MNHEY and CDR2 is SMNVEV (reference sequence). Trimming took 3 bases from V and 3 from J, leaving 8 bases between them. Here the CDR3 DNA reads TGTGCCAGCAGTTTGGAGGGGCACACTGAAGCTTTCTTT. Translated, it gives CASSLEGHTEAFF.

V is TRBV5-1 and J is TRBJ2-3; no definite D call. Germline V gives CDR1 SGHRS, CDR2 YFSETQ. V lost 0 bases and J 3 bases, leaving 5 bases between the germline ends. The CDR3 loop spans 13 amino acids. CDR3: CASSLGETDTQYF. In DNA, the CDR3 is TGCGCCAGCAGCTTGGGTGAGACAGATACGCAGTATTTT.